Below are 18 T cell receptor beta chains sequenced from a single sample in a study of cytomegalovirus exposure and HLA in healthy donors. 13 Jbeta primers and 60 Vbeta primers were used for the PCR. Generated by immunoSEQ multiplex PCR, the TCRdb table keeps only in-frame clones and is missing some. Here the sample spans about 43,000 clones, about 84% being singletons. Sequenced: PBMCs. The source of these receptors is a man in his fifties or sixties in good health and CMV-seronegative.

The chain has TRBV7-3 and TRBJ2-3, with D tentatively TRBD2 (5 bases). CDR3 length equals 15 residues. Trimming removed 3 bases from V and 6 bases from J, with 16 bases in between. The germline gives CDR1 SGHTA, CDR2 FQGTGA. CDR3 in amino acids: CASSLNGQPGDTQYF. The DNA of the CDR3 is TGTGCCAGCAGCTTGAATGGGCAGCCGGGGGATACGCAGTATTTT.

This rearrangement joins TRBV7-2 to TRBJ1-6; D might be TRBD1 (5 bases). The CDR3 length is 13 residues. Germline V gives CDR1 SGHTA, CDR2 FQGNSA. Trimming pared 5 bases from V and 14 bases from J, leaving 16 bases between. The chain's CDR3 is CASSQGGSNSLHF. The CDR3 DNA follows: TGTGCCAGCAGCCAGGGAGGGTCTAATTCCCTCCACTTT.

The chain carries TRBV4-3 and TRBJ2-3; D uncertain. The CDR3 loop spans 14 amino acids. Germline V lookup: CDR1 LGHNA, CDR2 YSLEER. Between the trimmed V and J ends, which lost 10 bases and 2 bases, there was a span of 16 bases. CDR3: CATSYQFPTDTQYF. The DNA of the CDR3 is TGCGCCACCTCATACCAGTTCCCCACAGATACGCAGTATTTT.

V gene TRBV28 combines with J gene TRBJ1-5, with D perhaps TRBD1 (5 bases). This CDR3 region has 13 residues. V shed 10 bases and J shed 4 bases, with 14 bases lying between them. The V gene's germline CDR1 is MDHEN and CDR2 SYDVKM. The CDR3 sequence: CAIMGRGNQPQHF. CDR3 DNA: TGTGCCATCATGGGTAGGGGAAATCAGCCCCAGCATTTT. Supplemented by reference TRBV28 and TRBJ1-5, the full variable domain reads DVKVTQSSRYLVKRTGEKVFLECVQDMDHENMFWYRQDPGLGLRLIYFSYDVKMKEKGDIPEGYSVSREKKERFSLILESASTNQTSMYLCAIMGRGNQPQHFGDGTRLSIL.

The chain is built from TRBV19 and TRBJ2-3; perhaps TRBD1 as D (6 bases). V lost 3 bases and J lost 0, with 10 bases in between. Looked up from germline, CDR1 is LNHDA and CDR2 is SQIVND (reference sequence). The CDR3 has 15 amino acids. The CDR3 DNA reads TGTGCCAGTAGTATGGGGGCCCTAAGCACAGATACGCAGTATTTT. Its protein product is CASSMGALSTDTQYF.

This clone was detected a few times. This chain connects TRBV4-1 to TRBJ1-4; TRBD1 aligns across 12 bases. V lost 4 bases to trimming and J lost 7 bases; unmatched junction nucleotides: 4. There are 15 residues in the CDR3. Germline assignment: CDR1 MGHRA and CDR2 YSYEKL. CDR3: CASSPGQGASEKLFF. Here the CDR3 DNA reads TGCGCCAGCAGCCCGGGACAGGGGGCGAGTGAAAAACTGTTTTTT.

This clone was seen once. One end of the junction varies from germline; a read error may be responsible. This chain joins TRBV7-9 and TRBJ2-3; D remains unclear. Germline values: CDR1 SEHNR, CDR2 FQNEAQ (reference sequence). This CDR3 is built from 11 residues. The CDR3 nucleotides read TGTTCCAGCAGCCCAGCAGATACGCAGTATTTT. As protein: CSSSPADTQYF.

The chain employs TRBV11-1 and TRBJ2-7; TRBD1 matches 8 bases. CDR1 is SGHAT, CDR2 FQDESV, per germline (reference sequence). The CDR3 spans 16 residues. The V segment lost 2 bases and the J segment 3 bases; nucleotides outside the gene matches: 9. CDR3 coding DNA: TGTGCCAGCAGCTTAAGGCGACAGGGGAAAGGCTACGAGCAGTACTTC. Protein: CASSLRRQGKGYEQYF. The whole variable domain, filled in from reference TRBV11-1 and TRBJ2-7, reads EAEVAQSPRYKITEKSQAVAFWCDPISGHATLYWYRQILGQGPELLVQFQDESVVDDSQLPKDRFSAERLKGVDSTLKIQPAELGDSAMYLCASSLRRQGKGYEQYFGPGTRLTVT.

This chain connects TRBV5-6 to TRBJ1-1; a weak D match, TRBD1 (6 bases). V dropped 5 bases and J dropped 1 base, with 12 bases sitting between them. Germline V gene sequence: CDR1 SGHDT, CDR2 YYEEEE. The CDR3 has 14 amino acids. CDR3 nucleotides: TGTGCCAGCAGTTTTGACAGGAAGAACACTGAAGCTTTCTTT. Translated, it gives CASSFDRKNTEAFF.

The V and J genes are TRBV9 and TRBJ2-2, with 13 bases matching TRBD2. V dropped 2 bases and J dropped 2; count of bases not matched to a gene: 3. There are 17 residues in the CDR3. CDR1 is SGDLS and CDR2 is YYNGEE in the germline V gene. The CDR3 protein is CASSVTSGGFNTGELFF. The CDR3 coding sequence is TGTGCCAGCAGCGTGACTAGCGGGGGGTTTAACACCGGGGAGCTGTTTTTT.

This clone was seen only a few times. The chain uses TRBV30 and TRBJ1-5; 7 bases line up with TRBD1. Trimming removed 7 bases from V and 4 bases from J; junction bases left unmatched: 7. CDR1 GTSNPN and CDR2 SVGIG come from the germline V gene (reference sequence). The CDR3 covers 13 residues. The CDR3 DNA sequence: TGTGCCTTCGACAGGGTAGGAAATCAGCCCCAGCATTTT. It encodes CAFDRVGNQPQHF.

The chain uses TRBV5-6 and TRBJ1-1, with 10 bases that match TRBD1. The V gene's germline CDR1 is SGHDT and CDR2 YYEEEE. V lost 4 bases to trimming and J lost 11 bases; unmatched junction nucleotides: 5. CDR3 length: 12 amino acids. The CDR3 protein is CASSRTGGEAFF. CDR3 coding DNA: TGTGCCAGCAGCAGGACAGGGGGAGAGGCTTTCTTT.

V is TRBV28 and J is TRBJ1-6, with D tentatively TRBD1 (5 bases). The CDR3 loop spans 17 amino acids. CDR1 and CDR2 (germline): MDHEN, SYDVKM. V was cut by 3 bases and J by 6 bases, with 18 bases left in between. CDR3 sequence: CASSLTTSRGINSPLHF. The CDR3 coding sequence is TGTGCCAGCAGTTTGACGACAAGTCGGGGGATTAATTCACCCCTCCACTTT.

The table lists this clone with a few counts. This chain links TRBV11-2 with TRBJ1-6; no clear D. V was trimmed by 0 bases and J by 7 bases, leaving 7 bases between them. In germline, CDR1 is SGHAT, CDR2 FQNNGV. The CDR3 has 14 residues. CDR3 DNA: TGTGCCAGCAGCTTAGAACAGATGAATTCACCCCTCCACTTT. Protein product: CASSLEQMNSPLHF.

The chain is built from TRBV15 and TRBJ2-1, with TRBD2 matching over 8 bases. The germline V gene has CDR1 LNHNV and CDR2 YYDKDF (reference sequence). The CDR3 length is 17 residues. The J segment lost 6 bases and the V segment lost 3 bases, leaving 13 bases of the junction unmatched. Here the CDR3 DNA reads TGTGCCACCAGCAGGTTGTGGGCGGGAGGATCACGCAATGAGCAGTTCTTC. Translating gives CATSRLWAGGSRNEQFF.

This sequence joins TRBV5-5 and TRBJ2-5, with 9 positions matching TRBD1. The CDR3 length is 18 residues. CDR1 and CDR2 from the germline V gene are SGHKS and YYEKEE (reference sequence). V dropped 3 bases and J dropped 4; count of bases not matched to a gene: 16. The CDR3 loop is CASSSPGQGMAVGETQYF. CDR3 bases: TGTGCCAGCAGCTCGCCAGGACAGGGGATGGCTGTTGGAGAGACCCAGTACTTC.

The V and J genes are TRBV7-2 and TRBJ2-1, with 10 bases lining up with TRBD2. This CDR3 is built from 17 residues. The J segment lost 3 bases and the V segment lost 5 bases, leaving 10 bases of the junction unmatched. Germline CDR1 SGHTA, CDR2 FQGNSA. For the CDR3, the DNA is TGTGCCAGCAGCAGAAAAACTAGCGGGGCCGACTACAATGAGCAGTTCTTC. Translated: CASSRKTSGADYNEQFF.

The chain employs TRBV7-8 and TRBJ2-5, with 8 bases identical to TRBD2. Germline-derived CDR1 and CDR2 are SGHVS and FQNEAQ. Trimming cost V 1 base and J 1 base; bases outside gene matches: 5. The CDR3 is 16 residues long. DNA for the CDR3: TGTGCCAGCAGCTTAGGGCCTAGCGGGCTCCAAGAGACCCAGTACTTC. Translating it yields CASSLGPSGLQETQYF.